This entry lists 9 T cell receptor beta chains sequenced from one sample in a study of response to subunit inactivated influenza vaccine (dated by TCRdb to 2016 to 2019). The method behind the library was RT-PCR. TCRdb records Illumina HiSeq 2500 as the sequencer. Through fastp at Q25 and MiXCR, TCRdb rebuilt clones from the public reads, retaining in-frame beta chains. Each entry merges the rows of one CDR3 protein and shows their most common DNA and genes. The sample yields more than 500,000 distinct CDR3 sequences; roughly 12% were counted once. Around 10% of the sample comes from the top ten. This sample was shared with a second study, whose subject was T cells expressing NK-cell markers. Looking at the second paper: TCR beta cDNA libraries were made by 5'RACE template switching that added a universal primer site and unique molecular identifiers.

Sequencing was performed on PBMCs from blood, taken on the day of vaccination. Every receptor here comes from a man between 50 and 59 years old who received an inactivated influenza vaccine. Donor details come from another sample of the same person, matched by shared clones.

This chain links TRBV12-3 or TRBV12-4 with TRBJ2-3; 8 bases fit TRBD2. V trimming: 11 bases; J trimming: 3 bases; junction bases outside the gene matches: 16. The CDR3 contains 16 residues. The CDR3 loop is CAANQGGTRGTDTQYF. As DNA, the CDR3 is TGTGCCGCCAACCAAGGGGGGACTAGGGGAACAGATACGCAGTATTTT.

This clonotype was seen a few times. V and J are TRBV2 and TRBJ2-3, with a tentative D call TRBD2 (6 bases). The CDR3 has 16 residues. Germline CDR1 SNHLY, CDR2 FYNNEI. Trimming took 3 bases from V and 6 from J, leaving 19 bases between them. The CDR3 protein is CASSDIAVTDLDTQYF. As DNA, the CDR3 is TGTGCCAGCAGTGATATAGCGGTAACGGACTTGGATACGCAGTATTTT.

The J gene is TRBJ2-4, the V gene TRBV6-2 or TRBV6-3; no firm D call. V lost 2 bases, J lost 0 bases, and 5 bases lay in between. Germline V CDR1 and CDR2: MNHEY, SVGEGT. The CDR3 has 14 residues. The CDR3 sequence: CASSYAVAKNIQYF. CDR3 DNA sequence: TGTGCCAGCAGTTACGCAGTAGCCAAAAACATTCAGTACTTC.

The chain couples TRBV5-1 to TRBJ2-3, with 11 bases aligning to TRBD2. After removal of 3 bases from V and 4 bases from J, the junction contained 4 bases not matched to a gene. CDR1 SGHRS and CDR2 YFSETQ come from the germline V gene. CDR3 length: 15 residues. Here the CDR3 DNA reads TGCGCCAGCAGCTCCGGGACTAGCGGCGCAGATACGCAGTATTTT. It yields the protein CASSSGTSGADTQYF.

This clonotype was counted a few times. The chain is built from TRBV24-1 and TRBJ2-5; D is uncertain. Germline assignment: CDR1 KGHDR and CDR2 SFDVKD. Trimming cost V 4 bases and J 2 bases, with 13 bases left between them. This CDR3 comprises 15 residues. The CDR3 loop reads CATSDTKEFQETQYF. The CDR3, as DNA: TGTGCCACCAGTGACACGAAGGAATTTCAAGAGACCCAGTACTTC.

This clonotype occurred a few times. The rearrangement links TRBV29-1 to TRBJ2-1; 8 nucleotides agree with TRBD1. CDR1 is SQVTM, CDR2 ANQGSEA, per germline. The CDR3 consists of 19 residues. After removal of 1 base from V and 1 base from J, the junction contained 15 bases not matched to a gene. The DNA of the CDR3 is TGCAGCGTTGAAGGAGGTGTCAGGGGGCCCCTTTCGTCCTACAATGAGCAGTTCTTC. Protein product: CSVEGGVRGPLSSYNEQFF.

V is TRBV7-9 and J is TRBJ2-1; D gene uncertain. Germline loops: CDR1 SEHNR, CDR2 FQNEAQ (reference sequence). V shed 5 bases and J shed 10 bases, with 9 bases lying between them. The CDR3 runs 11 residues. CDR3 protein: CASSIKHEQFF. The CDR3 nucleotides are TGTGCCAGCAGCATAAAGCACGAGCAGTTCTTC. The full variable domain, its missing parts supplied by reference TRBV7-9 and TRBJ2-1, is DTGVSQNPRHKITKRGQNVTFRCDPISEHNRLYWYRQTLGQGPEFLTYFQNEAQLEKSRLLSDRFSAERPKGSFSTLEIQRTEQGDSAMYLCASSIKHEQFFGPGTRLTVL.

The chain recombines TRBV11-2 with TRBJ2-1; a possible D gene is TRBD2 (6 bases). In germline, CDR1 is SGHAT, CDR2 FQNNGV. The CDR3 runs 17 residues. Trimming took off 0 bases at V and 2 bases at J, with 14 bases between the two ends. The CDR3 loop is CASSLDLGAGPYNEQFF. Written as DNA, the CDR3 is TGTGCCAGCAGCTTAGATCTGGGTGCGGGACCCTACAATGAGCAGTTCTTC.

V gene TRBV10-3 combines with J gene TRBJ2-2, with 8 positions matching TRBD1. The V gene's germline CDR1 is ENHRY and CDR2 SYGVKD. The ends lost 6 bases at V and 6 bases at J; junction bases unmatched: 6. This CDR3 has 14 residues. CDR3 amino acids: CAISQGASAGELFF. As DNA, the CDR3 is TGTGCCATCAGCCAGGGGGCCTCTGCCGGGGAGCTGTTTTTT.